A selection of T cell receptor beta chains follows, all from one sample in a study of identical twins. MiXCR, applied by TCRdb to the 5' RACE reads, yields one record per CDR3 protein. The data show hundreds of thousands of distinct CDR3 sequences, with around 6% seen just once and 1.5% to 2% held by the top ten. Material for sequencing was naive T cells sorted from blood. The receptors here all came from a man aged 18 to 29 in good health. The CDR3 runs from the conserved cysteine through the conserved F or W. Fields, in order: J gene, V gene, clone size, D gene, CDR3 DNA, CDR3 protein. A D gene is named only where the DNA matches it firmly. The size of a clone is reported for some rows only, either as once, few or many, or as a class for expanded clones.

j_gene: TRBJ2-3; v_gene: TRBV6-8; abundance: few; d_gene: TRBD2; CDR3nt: TGTGCCAGCAGCGCCGGGACTAGCGGGTGTTTT; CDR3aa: CASSAGTSGCF
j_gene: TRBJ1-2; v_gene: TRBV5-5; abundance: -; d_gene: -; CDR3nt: TGTGCCAGCAGCGGGGGACCCTATTCCAATGGCTACACCTTC; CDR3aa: CASSGGPYSNGYTF
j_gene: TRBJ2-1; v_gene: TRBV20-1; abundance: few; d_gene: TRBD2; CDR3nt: TGCAGTGCGTGGACTAGCTCTTACGATGAGCAGTTCTTC; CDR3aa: CSAWTSSYDEQFF
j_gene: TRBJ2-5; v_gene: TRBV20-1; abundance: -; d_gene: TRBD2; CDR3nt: TGCAGTGCTAGTCGGGGGGTTGAGACCCAGTACTTC; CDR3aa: CSASRGVETQYF
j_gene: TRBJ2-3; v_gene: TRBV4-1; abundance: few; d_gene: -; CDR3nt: TGCGCCAGCAGCTCCGGGACCAACACAGATACGCAGTATTTT; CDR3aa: CASSSGTNTDTQYF
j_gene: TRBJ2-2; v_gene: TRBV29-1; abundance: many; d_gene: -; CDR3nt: TGCAGCGGGAGGGGGACCGGGGAGCTGTTTTTT; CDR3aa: CSGRGTGELFF
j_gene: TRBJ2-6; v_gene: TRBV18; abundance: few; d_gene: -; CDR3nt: TGTGCCAGCTCACCCAAGTCTGGGGCCAACGTCCTGACTTTC; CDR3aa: CASSPKSGANVLTF
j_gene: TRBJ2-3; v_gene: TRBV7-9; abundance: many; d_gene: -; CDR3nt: TGTGCCAGCAGCTTTCTCACAGGCAAGGGAGATACGCAGTATTTT; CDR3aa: CASSFLTGKGDTQYF
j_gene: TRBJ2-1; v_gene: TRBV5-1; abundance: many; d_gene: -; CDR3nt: TGCGCCAGCAGTTACCAGGGGTCCGATGTGTACAATGAGCAGTTCTTC; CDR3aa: CASSYQGSDVYNEQFF
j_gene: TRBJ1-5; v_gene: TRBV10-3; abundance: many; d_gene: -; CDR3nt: TGTGCCATCAGTGAACTACCAGGGGCAGAGGGTCAGCCCCAGCATTTT; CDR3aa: CAISELPGAEGQPQHF
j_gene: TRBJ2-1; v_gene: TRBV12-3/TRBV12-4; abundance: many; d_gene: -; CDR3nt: TGTGCCAGCAGTTTGGAGGCTGAGCAGTTCTTC; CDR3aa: CASSLEAEQFF
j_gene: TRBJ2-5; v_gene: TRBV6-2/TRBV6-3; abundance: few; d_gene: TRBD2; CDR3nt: TGTGCCAGCAGTTTTAGCGGGGGACACCAAGAGACCCAGTACTTC; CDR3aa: CASSFSGGHQETQYF
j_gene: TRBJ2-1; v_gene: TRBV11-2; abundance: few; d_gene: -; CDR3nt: TGTGCCAGCAGCCCACGTCCAAGACTAGACTACAATGAGCAGTTCTTC; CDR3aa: CASSPRPRLDYNEQFF
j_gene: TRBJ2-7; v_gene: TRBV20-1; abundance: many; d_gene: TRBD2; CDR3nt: TGCAGTGCTTCCTGGACTAGCGGCTACGAGCAGTACTTC; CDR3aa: CSASWTSGYEQYF
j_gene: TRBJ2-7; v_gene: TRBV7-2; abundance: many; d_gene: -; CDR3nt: TGTGCCAGCAGCTCACCGGGACACCACTACGAGCAGTACTTC; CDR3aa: CASSSPGHHYEQYF
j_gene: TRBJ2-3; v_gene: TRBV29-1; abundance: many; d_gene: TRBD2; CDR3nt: TGCAGCGTTGTTGGCGGGAGTGGTGATACGCAGTATTTT; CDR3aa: CSVVGGSGDTQYF
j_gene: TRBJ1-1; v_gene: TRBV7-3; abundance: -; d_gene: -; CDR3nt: TGTGCCAGCAGCCCAGGGTCCGGTAGGGACACTGAAGCTTTCTTT; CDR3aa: CASSPGSGRDTEAFF
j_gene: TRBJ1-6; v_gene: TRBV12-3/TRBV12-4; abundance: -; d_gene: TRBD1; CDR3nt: TGTGCCAGCAGTACACAGGGGAACCGGAATTCACCCCTCCACTTT; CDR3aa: CASSTQGNRNSPLHF
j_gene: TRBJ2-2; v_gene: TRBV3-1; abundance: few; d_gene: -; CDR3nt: TGTGCCAGCAGCCAAATACTCACCGGGGAGCTGTTTTTT; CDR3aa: CASSQILTGELFF
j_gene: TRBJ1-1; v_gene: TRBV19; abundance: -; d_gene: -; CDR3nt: TGTGCCAGTAAGGACGGCCTGCGGGCTTTCTTT; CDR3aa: CASKDGLRAFF
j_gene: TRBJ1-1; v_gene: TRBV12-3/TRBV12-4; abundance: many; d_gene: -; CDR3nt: TGTGCCAGCAGCCCGCCAGGGTACACTGAAGCTTTCTTT; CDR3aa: CASSPPGYTEAFF
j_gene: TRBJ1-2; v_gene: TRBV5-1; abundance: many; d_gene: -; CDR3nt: TGCGCCAGCAGCTTGGATTACAGGGATGACTATGGCTACACCTTC; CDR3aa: CASSLDYRDDYGYTF
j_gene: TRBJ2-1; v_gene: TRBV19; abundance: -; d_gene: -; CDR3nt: TGTGCCAGTAGTATGGCAGGGGCCTCCTACAATGAGCAGTTCTTC; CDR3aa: CASSMAGASYNEQFF
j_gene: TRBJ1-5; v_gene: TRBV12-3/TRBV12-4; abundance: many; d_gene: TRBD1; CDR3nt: TGTGCCAGCACCCTGAACCGGGACAGTAATCAGCCCCAGCATTTT; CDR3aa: CASTLNRDSNQPQHF
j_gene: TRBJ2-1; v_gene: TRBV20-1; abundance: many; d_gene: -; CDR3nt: TGCAGTGCTAGTTTGTCTATCTACAATGAGCAGTTCTTC; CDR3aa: CSASLSIYNEQFF
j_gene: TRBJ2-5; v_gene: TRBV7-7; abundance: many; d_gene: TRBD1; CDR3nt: TGTGCCAGCAGCTTATTTGGAGGGACAGGACAAGAGACCCAGTACTTC; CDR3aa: CASSLFGGTGQETQYF
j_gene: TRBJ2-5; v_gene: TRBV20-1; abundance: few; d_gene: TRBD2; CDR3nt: TGCAGTGCTAGAGAGGGGGGGACTAGCGCGGACCAAGAGACCCAGTACTTC; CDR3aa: CSAREGGTSADQETQYF
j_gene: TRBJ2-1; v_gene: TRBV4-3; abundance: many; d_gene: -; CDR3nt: TGCGCCAGCAGCCAAGATGTCGGAACGGGAGCTCAGTTCTTC; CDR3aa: CASSQDVGTGAQFF
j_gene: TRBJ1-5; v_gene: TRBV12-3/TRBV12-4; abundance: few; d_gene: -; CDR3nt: TGTGCCAGCACTCTTCGACAGCTCAATCAGCCCCAGCATTTT; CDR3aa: CASTLRQLNQPQHF
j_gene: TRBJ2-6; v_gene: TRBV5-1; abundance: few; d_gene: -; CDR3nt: TGCGCCAGCAGCAAGGACAGCCCTGGGGCCAACGTCCTGACTTTC; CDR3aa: CASSKDSPGANVLTF
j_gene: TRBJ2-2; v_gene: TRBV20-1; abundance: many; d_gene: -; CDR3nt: TGCAGTGCTAGACTCCCCCTCACCGGGGAGCTGTTTTTT; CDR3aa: CSARLPLTGELFF
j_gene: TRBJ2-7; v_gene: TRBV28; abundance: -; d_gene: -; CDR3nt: TGTGCCAGCAGTTTCAGTGCGGGGATCTCCTACGAGCAGTACTTC; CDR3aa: CASSFSAGISYEQYF
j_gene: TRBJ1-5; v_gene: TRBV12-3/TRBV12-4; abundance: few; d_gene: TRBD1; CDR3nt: TGTGCCAGCAGAATGACAGGGGATCAGCCCCAGCATTTT; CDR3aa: CASRMTGDQPQHF
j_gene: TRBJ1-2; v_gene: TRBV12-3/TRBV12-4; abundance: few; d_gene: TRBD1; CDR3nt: TGTGCCAGCACCGATACAGGGGTTGATGGCTACACCTTC; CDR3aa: CASTDTGVDGYTF
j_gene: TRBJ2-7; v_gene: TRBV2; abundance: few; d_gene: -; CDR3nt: TGTGCCAGCAAAGACGAGAGCTCCTACGAGCAGTACTTC; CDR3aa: CASKDESSYEQYF
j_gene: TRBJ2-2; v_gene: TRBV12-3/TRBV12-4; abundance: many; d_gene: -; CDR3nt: TGTGCCAGCTGCCCCTGGGCGGGTGGCGGGGAGCTGTTTTTT; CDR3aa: CASCPWAGGGELFF
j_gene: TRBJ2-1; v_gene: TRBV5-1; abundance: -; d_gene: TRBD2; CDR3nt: TGCGCCAGCAGCTGGGGACTAGCGGGAGGGTCCTCCTACAATGAGCAGTTCTTC; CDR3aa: CASSWGLAGGSSYNEQFF
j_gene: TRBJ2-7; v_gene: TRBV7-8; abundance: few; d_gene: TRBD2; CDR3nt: TGTGCCAGCAGCTTAGGGTTTGCGACTAGCGAAGAGCAGTACTTC; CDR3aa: CASSLGFATSEEQYF
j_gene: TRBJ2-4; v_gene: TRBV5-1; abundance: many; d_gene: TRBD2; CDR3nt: TGCGCCAGCAGCTCGGGGACTAGCGGGAGGGCCAAAAACATTCAGTACTTC; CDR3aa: CASSSGTSGRAKNIQYF
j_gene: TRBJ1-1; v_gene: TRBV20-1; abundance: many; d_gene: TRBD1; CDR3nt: TGCAGTGCTAGAGATGGGGACAGGGGGTACACTGAAGCTTTCTTT; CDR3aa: CSARDGDRGYTEAFF
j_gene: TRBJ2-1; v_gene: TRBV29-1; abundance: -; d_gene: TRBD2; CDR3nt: TGCAGCACGCGGGGGGGCGCGGAGCAGTTCTTC; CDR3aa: CSTRGGAEQFF
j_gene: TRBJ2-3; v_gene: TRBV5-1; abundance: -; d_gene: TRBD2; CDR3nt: TGCGCCAGCAGCTTGGATACGGGAGGGCCGGATACGCAGTATTTT; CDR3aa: CASSLDTGGPDTQYF
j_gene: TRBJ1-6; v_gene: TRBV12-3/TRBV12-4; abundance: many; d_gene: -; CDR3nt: TGTGCCAGCAGTTTTGTTGGATCACCCCTCCACTTT; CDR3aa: CASSFVGSPLHF
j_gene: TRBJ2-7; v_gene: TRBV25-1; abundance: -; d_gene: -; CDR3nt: TGTGCCAGCAGTGAAATAGGGGATCTTGGGGAGCAGTACTTC; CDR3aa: CASSEIGDLGEQYF
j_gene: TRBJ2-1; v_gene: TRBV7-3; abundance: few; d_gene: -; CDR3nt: TGTGCCAGCAGGGGGGCTAGCGCGAGCTCCTACAATGAGCAGTTCTTC; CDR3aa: CASRGASASSYNEQFF
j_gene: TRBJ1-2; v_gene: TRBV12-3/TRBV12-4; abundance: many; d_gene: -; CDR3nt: TGTGCCAGCAGTCCGAACCGGGCAGGGAACTATGGCTACACCTTC; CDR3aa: CASSPNRAGNYGYTF
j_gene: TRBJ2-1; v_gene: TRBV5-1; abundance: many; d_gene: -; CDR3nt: TGCGCCAGCGGCCTTGAAGCTAGCGCCTACAATGAGCAGTTCTTC; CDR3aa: CASGLEASAYNEQFF